These T cell receptor beta chains were read from a single sample in a study of OX40 agonist ivuxolimab in advanced cancers. TCRdb keeps only in-frame clones here, not all; method: immunoSEQ multiplex PCR. The table records about 69,000 clones, nearly 90% of them present only once. Sample: CD4+ or CD8+ T cells sorted from blood, taken in a trial of the OX40 agonist ivuxolimab. The receptors stem from an adult with an advanced solid tumor such as melanoma, head and neck, liver or kidney cancer. Both conserved end residues are part of each CDR3. The D gene is left open where the match is weak. Clone size appears in some rows only: once, few, many, or a class for an expanded clone.

cdr3_length | j_call | d_call | clone_size | v_call | cdr3_aa | cdr3_nt
14 | TRBJ1-1 | - | - | TRBV9 | CASSVEGSNTEAFF | TGTGCCAGCAGCGTAGAGGGTTCGAACACTGAAGCTTTCTTT
14 | TRBJ2-7 | TRBD1 | - | TRBV6-6 | CASRARDSSNEQYF | TGTGCCAGCAGAGCCAGGGACAGTTCCAACGAGCAGTACTTC
14 | TRBJ2-5 | - | - | TRBV5-6 | CASRSGQREATQYF | TGTGCCAGCAGGTCGGGGCAGAGGGAAGCGACCCAGTACTTC
14 | TRBJ1-1 | TRBD1 | few | TRBV9 | CASSATGGLPEAFF | TGTGCCAGCAGCGCGACAGGGGGCCTACCTGAAGCTTTCTTT
14 | TRBJ2-3 | - | - | TRBV7-3 | CASSLISGTDTQYF | TGTGCCAGCAGCTTAATAAGCGGCACAGATACGCAGTATTTT
16 | TRBJ1-3 | - | - | TRBV6-6 | CASSYGIGGGGNTIYF | TGTGCCAGCAGTTACGGCATTGGAGGGGGTGGAAACACCATATATTTT
13 | TRBJ1-4 | - | - | TRBV2 | CASRDGLNEKLFF | TGTGCCAGCCGGGACGGGCTTAATGAAAAACTGTTTTTT
16 | TRBJ2-1 | - | once | TRBV5-4 | CASSPVGGTTYNEQFF | TGTGCCAGCAGCCCCGTGGGCGGGACGACATACAATGAGCAGTTCTTC
15 | TRBJ1-3 | TRBD1 | - | TRBV18 | CASSRQGNSGNTIYF | TGTGCCAGCTCAAGACAGGGTAATTCTGGAAACACCATATATTTT
14 | TRBJ2-7 | - | - | TRBV11-3 | CASSFTGISYEQYF | TGTGCCAGCAGCTTCACCGGGATCTCCTACGAGCAGTACTTC
15 | TRBJ2-2 | - | - | TRBV7-9 | CASSFLGGVAGELFF | TGTGCCAGCAGCTTTCTGGGGGGAGTCGCCGGGGAGCTGTTTTTT
16 | TRBJ1-2 | TRBD1 | - | TRBV7-2 | CASSPGTGAANYGYTF | TGTGCCAGCAGCCCGGGGACAGGCGCAGCTAACTATGGCTACACCTTC
15 | TRBJ1-2 | TRBD1 | - | TRBV7-9 | CASSLAGQGAYGYTF | TGTGCCAGCAGCTTAGCGGGACAGGGGGCCTATGGCTACACCTTC
14 | TRBJ2-5 | - | - | TRBV28 | CASSLLATKETQYF | TGTGCCAGCAGTCTACTAGCCACTAAAGAGACCCAGTACTTC
16 | TRBJ2-2 | TRBD1 | - | TRBV18 | CASSPRTGGNTGELFF | TGTGCCAGCTCACCTAGGACAGGGGGAAACACCGGGGAGCTGTTTTTT
14 | TRBJ2-3 | - | - | TRBV2 | CASSEARNTDTQYF | TGTGCCAGCAGTGAAGCGCGGAACACAGATACGCAGTATTTT
13 | TRBJ1-4 | - | - | TRBV7-2 | CASSLSDREKLFF | TGTGCCAGCAGCTTGAGTGATAGAGAAAAACTGTTTTTT
14 | TRBJ2-7 | TRBD2 | - | TRBV29-1 | CSVASAGRTYEQYF | TGCAGCGTGGCGTCAGCGGGAAGGACCTACGAGCAGTACTTC